Below are 9 T cell receptor beta chains sequenced from a single sample in a study of control samples from healthy donors and cancer patients. Libraries were prepared by immunoSEQ multiplex PCR; TCRdb keeps only in-frame clonotypes and omits some of them. The sample consists of roughly 120,000 clones, about 95% of them appearing once. Material for sequencing was blood. These receptor sequences come from a man aged 25 to 40 in good health.

The chain combines TRBV27 with TRBJ1-1; possible D gene TRBD1, 6 bases. Germline-derived CDR1 and CDR2 are MNHEY and SMNVEV (reference sequence). The CDR3 runs 21 residues. V dropped 4 bases and J dropped 3 bases, with 33 bases sitting between them. CDR3 nucleotide sequence: TGTGCCAGCAGTTCCCGACTTTCGTGGGGGGCGGATTCCAAATGGGACACTGAAGCTTTCTTT. It specifies CASSSRLSWGADSKWDTEAFF.

This chain links TRBV10-3 with TRBJ2-3; possibly TRBD2 for D (5 bases). Per the germline V gene, CDR1 is ENHRY and CDR2 is SYGVKD. Between the trimmed V and J ends, which lost 7 bases and 0 bases, there was a span of 11 bases. There are 14 residues in the CDR3. This chain's CDR3 is CAIKDEGSTDTQYF. In DNA form, the CDR3 reads TGTGCCATCAAGGATGAGGGAAGCACAGATACGCAGTATTTT.

Only one count was recorded for this clone. The V gene is TRBV7-2, the J gene TRBJ2-7, with D maybe TRBD2 (6 bases). Germline CDR1 SGHTA, CDR2 FQGNSA. Between the trimmed V and J ends, which lost 2 bases and 4 bases, there was a span of 12 bases. The CDR3 contains 14 residues. CDR3 DNA: TGTGCCAGCAGCTTAATGGATCGGGGGTACGAGCAGTACTTC. Amino acid sequence: CASSLMDRGYEQYF. Based on the CDR3 plus reference TRBV7-2 and TRBJ2-7, the full variable domain is GAGVSQSPSNKVTEKGKDVELRCDPISGHTALYWYRQSLGQGLEFLIYFQGNSAPDKSGLPSDRFSAERTGGSVSTLTIQRTQQEDSAVYLCASSLMDRGYEQYFGPGTRLTVT.

This chain joins TRBV7-9 and TRBJ2-1; 11 nucleotides match TRBD2. This CDR3 comprises 13 residues. Looked up from germline, CDR1 is SEHNR and CDR2 is FQNEAQ (reference sequence). The junction had 5 bases not matched to a gene; V was cut back by 8 bases and J by 8 bases. CDR3 nucleotides: TGTGCCAGCGTTAGCGGGGGGGCCGATGAGCAGTTCTTC. As protein: CASVSGGADEQFF.

This chain connects TRBV2 to TRBJ1-1; D call uncertain. Germline assignment: CDR1 SNHLY and CDR2 FYNNEI. This CDR3 has 14 amino acids. The V gene lost 7 bases and the J gene lost 1 base, with 13 bases spanning the gap. The CDR3 spells CASNWLVKNTEAFF. The CDR3 DNA sequence: TGTGCCAGCAACTGGCTAGTTAAGAACACTGAAGCTTTCTTT.

The V and J genes are TRBV13 and TRBJ1-5; D uncertain. The V end lost 2 bases, the J end lost 0 bases, and 2 bases lay between the germline ends. CDR3 size: 13 residues. Germline CDR1 is PRHDT and CDR2 is FYEKMQ (reference sequence). The CDR3 here is CASSLSSNQPQHF. The CDR3, as DNA: TGTGCCAGCAGCTTAAGTAGCAATCAGCCCCAGCATTTT.

V and J are TRBV7-9 and TRBJ2-7, with 8 nucleotides matching TRBD1. CDR3 length: 14 residues. Germline V gene data show CDR1 as SEHNR and CDR2 as FQNEAQ (reference sequence). The ends lost 5 bases at V and 5 bases at J; junction bases unmatched: 8. The CDR3 here is CASSPGQGLDEQYF. CDR3 nucleotide sequence: TGTGCCAGCAGCCCTGGACAGGGTTTGGACGAGCAGTACTTC. Filled out from reference TRBV7-9 and TRBJ2-7, the complete variable domain reads DTGVSQNPRHKITKRGQNVTFRCDPISEHNRLYWYRQTLGQGPEFLTYFQNEAQLEKSRLLSDRFSAERPKGSFSTLEIQRTEQGDSAMYLCASSPGQGLDEQYFGPGTRLTVT.

This sequence joins TRBV5-1 and TRBJ2-7; D is possibly TRBD1 (5 bases). V was clipped by 4 bases and J by 0 bases, with 11 bases between them. Looked up from germline, CDR1 is SGHRS and CDR2 is YFSETQ. This CDR3 is built from 14 residues. In DNA, the CDR3 is TGCGCCAGCAGCCCCTCGACAGCCTCCTACGAGCAGTACTTC. Translating gives CASSPSTASYEQYF.

This rearrangement joins TRBV12-5 to TRBJ2-1, with D unresolved. Germline lookup yields CDR1 LGHNT and CDR2 FRNRAP. CDR3 length: 17 amino acids. V was cut by 0 bases and J by 3 bases, with 15 bases left in between. CDR3 sequence: CASGLVLSAHIYNEQFF. In DNA, the CDR3 is TGTGCTAGTGGTTTGGTACTTTCCGCCCATATCTACAATGAGCAGTTCTTC.